Listed below are T cell receptor beta chains from one sample, sequenced in a study of cytomegalovirus exposure and HLA in healthy donors. Measured with immunoSEQ multiplex PCR; TCRdb has only the in-frame clones, and not every one. The table lists 45,000 to 60,000 clones, over 90% of them singletons. The sample was PBMCs. The origin of the receptors is a woman under 30 in good health and CMV-seronegative. The CDR3 runs from the conserved cysteine through the conserved F or W. A D gene is named only where the DNA matches it firmly. Rows may omit the clone size; those that give it use once, few, many or a size class.

clone_size d_call j_call v_call cdr3_nt cdr3_aa
. TRBD1 TRBJ1-4 TRBV4-1 TGCGCCAGCAGCCAAGATCAATCTAAGGGACAGGGTATTTGGGATGAAAAACTGTTTTTT CASSQDQSKGQGIWDEKLFF
. . TRBJ1-1 TRBV11-2 TGTGCCAGTGACGACAGGTCCAACACTGAAGCTTTCTTT CASDDRSNTEAFF
. . TRBJ2-5 TRBV2 TGTGCCAGCAGTGGGAAAAGGTTGCGGGAGACCCAGTACTTC CASSGKRLRETQYF
few TRBD1 TRBJ2-7 TRBV27 TGTGCCAGCAGTCCAAGACAGGGGGGAAACGAGCAGTACTTC CASSPRQGGNEQYF
. . TRBJ2-1 TRBV11-3 TGTGCCAGCAGCTTACAGACTTATCTTGAGCAGTTCTTC CASSLQTYLEQFF
. TRBD2 TRBJ2-7 TRBV7-3 TGTGCCAGCAGCTTAATCTCCACGGGGGGTACCTACGAGCAGTACTTC CASSLISTGGTYEQYF
. . TRBJ2-3 TRBV6-1 TGTGCCAGCAGTGAAAAGTCCCGGACAGATACGCAGTATTTT CASSEKSRTDTQYF
. TRBD2 TRBJ2-3 TRBV5-1 TGCGCCAGCAGTTTCGGTTCTAGCGGGGGTCTCCTCACAGATACGCAGTATTTT CASSFGSSGGLLTDTQYF
. . TRBJ2-1 TRBV7-2 TGTGCCAGCAGCGCTTACGAGGGCCTTTACAATGAGCAGTTCTTC CASSAYEGLYNEQFF
. TRBD2 TRBJ2-3 TRBV7-2 TGTGCCAGCAGCCCCCAGCTTCTAGCGGGAGTTGGCACAGATACGCAGTATTTT CASSPQLLAGVGTDTQYF
. . TRBJ2-6 TRBV6-1 TGTGCCAGCAGTGAGAGTGGCGGAACTGGGGCCAACGTCCTGACTTTC CASSESGGTGANVLTF
few TRBD2 TRBJ2-3 TRBV6-4 TGTGCGACCGGGACTAGCGGCACAGATACGCAGTATTTT CATGTSGTDTQYF